This T cell receptor (beta chain) appears in the sequencing data of a study of chemoradiotherapy in HPV16-positive cancers. Broader study findings: HPV-responsive T-cell expansion during chemoradiotherapy was linked to improved recurrence-free survival in HPV16-positive patients.

On this clone itself: Antigen: not known.

Sequencing was performed with immunoSEQ multiplex PCR; in TCRdb, only in-frame clones are kept and a portion is missing. Here the sample spans some 1,400 clones, 82% being singletons. The material sequenced was tumor tissue, taken from a patient who underwent chemoradiotherapy. This receptor was taken from a human donor with HPV-associated anogenital cancer.

The CDR3 is CASSRAGNYGYTF. The CDR3 bases are TGTGCCAGCAGTCGAGCGGGTAACTATGGCTACACCTTC. The chain combines TRBV6-1 with TRBJ1-2; D uncertain. CDR1 is MNHNS and CDR2 is SASEGT in the germline V gene. CDR3 length: 13 amino acids. With 5 bases removed from V and 1 base from J, the gap between germline ends came to 8 bases.